The T cell receptor (beta chain) described here comes from a study of CD8 T cells in ankylosing spondylitis. Overall study findings and caveats: Reactive arthritis synovial fluid and blood were previously reported to contain some motif variants. Characteristic of ankylosing spondylitis blood, it appeared, was a TCR beta motif comprising roughly eight highly homologous variants. Within matched ankylosing spondylitis synovial fluid, disease-linked clones were reportedly significantly enriched. Peripheral blood held disease-linked clones only at relatively low frequency, and these were CD8+.

In germline, CDR1 is SEHNR, CDR2 FQNEAQ (reference sequence). V trimming: 8 bases; J trimming: 0 bases; junction bases outside the gene matches: 4. The CDR3 extends over 14 amino acids. Comment on this clonotype: What it binds is unknown.

Libraries of TCR beta came from quantitative 5'-RACE with molecular barcodes. TCRdb used MiXCR to reprocess the 5' RACE reads, holding one entry per CDR3 protein. The sample has roughly 450,000 distinct CDR3 sequences, roughly a quarter seen once. This clonotype originated in a male donor with ankylosing spondylitis. The sequencing input was blood, either unsorted or a sorted T cell fraction (not recorded which). The gene calls are TRBV7-9 and TRBJ2-1; 7 bases are a match to TRBD1. In DNA form, the CDR3 reads TGTGCCAGCGAGACAGGGAGCTCCTACAATGAGCAGTTCTTC. It yields the protein CASETGSSYNEQFF.